Detailed here is one T cell receptor (beta chain). Its specific antigen is unknown. These data originate in a study of human CD8 memory T cell subsets (dated by TCRdb to about 2020). About the full investigation: To assess how stem-like (TSTEM), progenitor exhausted-like (TPEX) and effector memory CD8+ T cell subsets are clonally related, the TCRbeta repertoires of these three subsets were compared. TCRbeta repertoires were obtained from TSTEM, TPEX and effector memory subsets contributed by each of six donors.

The listed sequencing device is NextSeq 550. A Human TCR Profiling Kit was used to prepare UMI-labeled 5' RACE TCRbeta libraries. Every TCRbeta library was prepared in parallel with an identical number of PCR cycles. The authors processed their data as follows. The number of functional CDR3beta clonotypes in each TCRbeta library ranged from about 2,700 to 18,000. MIGEC 1.2.9 was used for UMI extraction and consensus assembly, with a minimum of three reads required per UMI. In-frame CDR3beta repertoires were extracted with MiXCR 3.0.3. After each sample was downsampled to 42,000 randomly selected UMIs, diversity metrics were computed in VDJtools 1.2.1. For the top 3,000 clones of each sample pair, the repertoire overlap metrics D, R and F2 were calculated in VDJtools. The reads, reprocessed by TCRdb, yield one row per CDR3 protein sequence and no DNA. TCRdb's processing, not the authors' own work, is the source of the V and J calls. This sample's listing comprises about 10,000 distinct CDR3 sequences. The ten largest clones represent 20% to 25% of the sample.

On the study overall, not on this receptor specifically: Although both stem-like subsets shared clonotypes with effector memory cells, the overlap between TSTEM and TPEX repertoires was minimal, suggesting distinct antigen spectra for the TSTEM and TPEX subsets. Chao1 estimates suggested greater repertoire diversity in TSTEM than in TPEX subsets, potentially reflecting a broader range of specificities. Only TCRbeta chains were sequenced, and repertoire comparisons rested on a handful of donors tested with paired t-tests and Bonferroni correction. Similarly high normalized Shannon-Wiener diversity was shown by TSTEM and TPEX subsets, whereas comparatively lower diversity was seen in effector memory subsets.

CCR7+ PD-1- TIGIT- cells were defined as stem-like memory CD8+ T cells (TSTEM). Density gradient separation was used to isolate peripheral blood mononuclear cells from healthy donor buffy coats. In the study, total CD8+ T cells were enriched by negative magnetic separation with EasySep or MojoSort CD8+ T cell isolation kits. An RNeasy Mini Kit was used to extract total RNA from duplicate vials of about 150,000 sorted CD8+ T cells per subset. The PBMCs were used fresh or after being cryopreserved in fetal bovine serum with roughly 10% DMSO. Fluorescence-activated cell sorting on a FACSAria III was used to sort the CD8+ T cell subsets to purity. This sequence was found in a human donor in good health. Input material: CD8+ stem-like memory T cells (TSCM and TCM) sorted from PBMCs. What the cell subset or site label conveys for this sample: stem-like memory CD8 T cells (TSTEM), CCR7+ PD-1- TIGIT-.

The CDR3 is CSVLSVEAEQYF. The V and J segments used are TRBV29-1 and TRBJ2-7; no DNA is available, so the TRBD2 call from TCRdb remains unchecked. Measured from the cysteine to the phenylalanine, the CDR3 is 12 residues long. A DNA sequence was not provided. As encoded in the germline V gene, CDR1 is SQVTM while CDR2 is ANQGSEA.